This is a list of T cell receptor beta chains from one sample in a study of lymphopenia after photon versus proton radiotherapy. The table came from immunoSEQ multiplex PCR; TCRdb's copy has only in-frame clones and leaves some out. Of about 20,000 clones listed, about 89% are singletons. The specimen comprised peripheral blood, sampled from a patient treated with proton-based radiotherapy. These receptors originate from an elderly man with esophageal cancer. The CDR3 runs from the conserved cysteine through the conserved F or W.

TRBV5-8,TRBJ2-3,CASSSGREQRLAGGIF
TRBV6-5,TRBJ1-1,CASSLDTNTEAFF
TRBV6-6,TRBJ2-1,CASSYGPTEQFF
TRBV7-2,TRBJ1-1,CASSLASHSNTEAFF
TRBV9,TRBJ2-3,CASSVGFVDTQYF
TRBV7-8,TRBJ2-5,CASSRGAEETQYF
TRBV2,TRBJ1-4,CASRVGTSYEKLFF
TRBV7-6,TRBJ2-7,CASSKGQLGTYEQYF
TRBV29-1,TRBJ2-7,CSSGTSFYEQYF
TRBV7-2,TRBJ2-1,CASSFTAYSQSKYNEQFF
TRBV10-3,TRBJ2-5,CAISETGHRSETQYF
TRBV27,TRBJ2-5,CASSPLAGGPWETQYF
TRBV5-1,TRBJ2-5,CASSPLITGSQETQYF
TRBV4-3,TRBJ2-7,CASSQDPGRRGEQYF
TRBV11-2,TRBJ2-2,CASSLGPVNTGELFF
TRBV10-3,TRBJ2-2,CATYDSGRGTGELFF
TRBV19,TRBJ1-3,CASSRSSGQGAGNTIYF
TRBV13,TRBJ2-2,CASSLVGSGIYTGELFF
TRBV11-2,TRBJ2-1,CASSLGGNSYNEQFF
TRBV7-9,TRBJ1-1,CASSTLDGSGAFF
TRBV4-1,TRBJ2-2,CASSGGRTTSNTGELFF
TRBV6-5,TRBJ2-7,CASSWTGVEQYF
TRBV7-2,TRBJ1-3,CASSPNGGRVSGNTIYF
TRBV5-1,TRBJ2-4,CASSLIATRFLAKNIQYF
TRBV7-2,TRBJ1-6,CASSPDRGNSPLHF
TRBV12-5,.,CASGSRVNTIGLEQYF
TRBV7-9,TRBJ1-6,CASSTFDSPLHF
TRBV29-1,TRBJ1-2,CSVLTGSPGYTF
TRBV6-6,TRBJ1-5,CASRRQGVGNQPQHF
TRBV1,TRBJ2-6,CTSRPTSLCTRANVLTF
TRBV29-1,TRBJ2-7,CSVGGSGYEQYF
TRBV2,TRBJ1-5,CASSDPRNSNQPQHF
TRBV15,TRBJ2-1,CATSRAGSGGWNEQFF
TRBV2,TRBJ2-7,CASSIQGRDGEQYF